The 14 T cell receptor beta chains presented below share a single source sample, sequenced in a study of beta chain features in type 1 diabetes. Expressed TCRB transcripts were sequenced after all isolated RNA was converted to cDNA. Clones were sequenced by immunoSEQ multiplex PCR, and TCRdb holds only the in-frame ones, with some missing. The data show approximately 260,000 clones, with about 20% seen just once and 0.028% held by the top ten. Notes on the study in general: Among all four CD4+ subsets, Type 1 diabetes patients had TCRB CDR3s that were moderately but significantly shorter.

For these receptors, no antigen is known. Specimen: naive CD4+ T cells from blood. All receptors derive from a woman aged 40 to 49 with type 1 diabetes.

V is TRBV2 and J is TRBJ1-5; 8 nucleotides agree with TRBD1. V dropped 6 bases and J dropped 2; count of bases not matched to a gene: 6. Germline CDR1 and CDR2: SNHLY and FYNNEI. The CDR3 extends over 15 amino acids. The CDR3 spells CASSSLTGGNQPQHF. The CDR3 DNA follows: TGTGCCAGCAGCTCTCTGACAGGGGGCAATCAGCCCCAGCATTTT.

The V call is TRBV9, the J call TRBJ2-7, with 12 bases that match TRBD1. CDR1 SGDLS and CDR2 YYNGEE come from the germline V gene. The CDR3 length is 14 residues. Trimming took 2 bases from V and 7 from J; bases not matched to a gene: 4. The CDR3 region is CASSVGQGAGEQYF. CDR3 DNA: TGTGCCAGCAGCGTGGGACAGGGGGCAGGTGAGCAGTACTTC.

CDR3 sequence: CASSKGQLNTGELFF. DNA for the CDR3: TGTGCCAGCAGCAAGGGACAGCTAAACACCGGGGAGCTGTTTTTT. This chain connects TRBV11-2 to TRBJ2-2, with 7 bases fitting TRBD1. V shed 5 bases and J 2 bases; nucleotides not matched to a gene: 5. The CDR3 is made up of 15 amino acids. Germline CDR1 reads SGHAT; CDR2 reads FQNNGV. The full variable domain, rest sourced from reference TRBV11-2 and TRBJ2-2, is EAGVAQSPRYKIIEKRQSVAFWCNPISGHATLYWYQQILGQGPKLLIQFQNNGVVDDSQLPKDRFSAERLKGVDSTLKIQPAKLEDSAVYLCASSKGQLNTGELFFGEGSRLTVL.

V usage is TRBV9 and J usage is TRBJ1-2, with TRBD1 matching 8 bases. The CDR3 sequence is 14 residues long. J lost 7 bases, V lost 4 bases, and 9 bases had no gene match. Germline loops: CDR1 SGDLS, CDR2 YYNGEE. CDR3 sequence: CASSFGQGPPGYTF. The CDR3 bases are TGTGCCAGCAGCTTCGGACAGGGACCCCCTGGCTACACCTTC.

The gene calls are TRBV5-6 and TRBJ1-1; D possibly corresponds to TRBD1 (6 bases). The germline V gene has CDR1 SGHDT and CDR2 YYEEEE. This CDR3 contains 12 residues. V lost 0 bases and J lost 10, with 10 bases in between. The CDR3 spells CASSLVETGAFF. For the CDR3, the DNA is TGTGCCAGCAGCTTGGTGGAGACAGGAGCTTTCTTT.

In this sample, this clone turned up a few times. V usage is TRBV7-2 and J usage is TRBJ1-1; 7 bases are shared with TRBD1. Trimming took 1 base from V and 1 from J; bases not matched to a gene: 3. CDR1 and CDR2 from the germline V gene are SGHTA and FQGNSA. The CDR3 is 15 amino acids. The CDR3: CASSLDRTGNTEAFF. CDR3 in DNA: TGTGCCAGCAGCTTAGATAGGACAGGGAACACTGAAGCTTTCTTT.

The chain employs TRBV11-2 and TRBJ1-4; a weak D match, TRBD1 (5 bases). The length of the CDR3 is 15 residues. Germline lookup yields CDR1 SGHAT and CDR2 FQNNGV. V lost 0 bases and J 10 bases, leaving 15 bases between the germline ends. The CDR3 loop is CASSLEGRAIGKLFF. The CDR3 nucleotides read TGTGCCAGCAGCTTAGAGGGCAGGGCCATCGGAAAACTGTTTTTT.

The chain has TRBV7-2 and TRBJ2-1; D gene ambiguous. V dropped 5 bases and J dropped 8 bases, with 19 bases sitting between them. Germline CDR1 is SGHTA and CDR2 is FQGNSA. CDR3 length equals 15 residues. The CDR3 DNA is TGTGCCAGCAGCCGCACCCCCCTTGGGCGCGATGAGCAGTTCTTC. Its translation: CASSRTPLGRDEQFF.

This clone appeared once. This rearrangement joins TRBV4-3 to TRBJ1-4, with D tentatively TRBD1 (5 bases). This CDR3 region has 15 residues. V was shortened by 0 bases and J by 5 bases, with 10 bases between the two germline ends. The germline CDR1 and CDR2 sequences are LGHNA and YSLEER. CDR3 sequence (DNA): TGCGCCAGCAGCCAAGATCGGGGGGTCAATGAAAAACTGTTTTTT. Protein product: CASSQDRGVNEKLFF.

Only one count was recorded for this clone. The J gene is TRBJ1-2, the V gene TRBV9, with TRBD1 matching 8 bases. V trimming: 2 bases; J trimming: 3 bases; junction bases outside the gene matches: 6. The CDR3 has 15 residues. Germline V lookup: CDR1 SGDLS, CDR2 YYNGEE. The CDR3 reads CASSVWPGGDYGYTF. CDR3 DNA sequence: TGTGCCAGCAGCGTCTGGCCAGGGGGCGACTATGGCTACACCTTC.

The rearrangement links TRBV9 to TRBJ2-1, with D unclear. Germline V gene data show CDR1 as SGDLS and CDR2 as YYNGEE. The CDR3 covers 13 residues. The V gene lost 1 base and the J gene lost 5 bases, with 7 bases spanning the gap. The CDR3 sequence is CASSVNLHNEQFF. The CDR3 DNA reads as TGTGCCAGCAGCGTAAATCTCCACAATGAGCAGTTCTTC.

This clone was counted only a few times. The chain has TRBV9 and TRBJ2-3; weak D call: TRBD2 (6 bases). Germline V gene data show CDR1 as SGDLS and CDR2 as YYNGEE. This CDR3 region has 14 residues. Trimming removed 7 bases at V and 0 bases at J, with 12 bases between. CDR3 sequence reads: CASGGSVSTDTQYF. CDR3 DNA: TGTGCCAGCGGGGGGTCTGTTAGCACAGATACGCAGTATTTT.

The chain is built from TRBV2 and TRBJ1-2; 9 nucleotides agree with TRBD1. V was clipped by 8 bases and J by 2 bases; unmatched bases: 6. This CDR3 has 14 amino acids. The germline gives CDR1 SNHLY, CDR2 FYNNEI. The CDR3 coding sequence is TGTGCCAGCCAGGAGACAGGGGGAAACTATGGCTACACCTTC. Protein: CASQETGGNYGYTF.

The J gene is TRBJ2-7, the V gene TRBV5-1; 13 nucleotides align to TRBD2. This CDR3 has 15 amino acids. Germline V gives CDR1 SGHRS, CDR2 YFSETQ. V trimming: 1 base; J trimming: 7 bases; junction bases outside the gene matches: 5. The CDR3 DNA reads TGCGCCAGCAGCTTGACTAGCGGGAGGGCCGGAGAGCAGTACTTC. Amino acid sequence: CASSLTSGRAGEQYF.